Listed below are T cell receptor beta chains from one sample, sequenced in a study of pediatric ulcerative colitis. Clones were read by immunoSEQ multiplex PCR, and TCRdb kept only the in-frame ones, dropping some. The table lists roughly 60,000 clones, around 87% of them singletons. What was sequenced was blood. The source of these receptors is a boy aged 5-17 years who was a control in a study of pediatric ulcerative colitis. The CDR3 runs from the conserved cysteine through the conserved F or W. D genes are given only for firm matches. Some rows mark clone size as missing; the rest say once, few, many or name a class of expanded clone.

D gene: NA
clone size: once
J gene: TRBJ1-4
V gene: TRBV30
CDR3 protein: CAWDGGATNEKLFF
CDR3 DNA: TGTGCCTGGGATGGGGGGGCAACTAATGAAAAACTGTTTTTT

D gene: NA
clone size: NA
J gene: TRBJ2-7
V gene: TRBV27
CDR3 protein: CASSPRGSDEQYF
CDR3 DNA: TGTGCCAGCAGTCCCCGGGGGTCGGACGAGCAGTACTTC

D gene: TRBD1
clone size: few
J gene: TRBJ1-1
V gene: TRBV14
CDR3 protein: CASSQETGNAAFF
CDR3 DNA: TGTGCCAGCAGCCAAGAGACAGGGAACGCAGCTTTCTTT

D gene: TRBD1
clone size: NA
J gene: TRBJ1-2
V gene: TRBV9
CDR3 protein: CASRDREDYGYTF
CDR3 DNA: TGTGCCAGCCGAGACAGGGAGGACTATGGCTACACCTTC

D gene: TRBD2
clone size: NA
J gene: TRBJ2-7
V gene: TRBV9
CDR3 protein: CASSVAPWIAGGPPYEQYF
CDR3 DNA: TGTGCCAGCAGCGTAGCGCCATGGATAGCGGGGGGGCCCCCCTACGAGCAGTACTTC

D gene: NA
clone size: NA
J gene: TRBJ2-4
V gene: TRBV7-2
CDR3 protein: CASSFLGLAKNIQYF
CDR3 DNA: TGTGCCAGCAGCTTTCTTGGGCTAGCCAAAAACATTCAGTACTTC

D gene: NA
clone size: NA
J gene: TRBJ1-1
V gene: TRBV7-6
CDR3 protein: CASSLLGHDTEAFF
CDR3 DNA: TGTGCCAGCAGCTTATTGGGACACGACACTGAAGCTTTCTTT

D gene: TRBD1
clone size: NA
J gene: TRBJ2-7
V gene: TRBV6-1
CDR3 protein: CASSDPGQGFYEQYF
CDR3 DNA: TGTGCCAGCAGTGACCCGGGACAGGGGTTCTACGAGCAGTACTTC

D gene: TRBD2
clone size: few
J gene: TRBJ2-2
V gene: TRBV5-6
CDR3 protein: CASSSREAGYTGELFF
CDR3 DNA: TGTGCCAGCAGCTCCCGGGAAGCGGGGTACACCGGGGAGCTGTTTTTT

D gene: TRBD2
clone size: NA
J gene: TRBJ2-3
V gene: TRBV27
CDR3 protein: CASSLDLHSASGITDTQYF
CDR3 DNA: TGTGCCAGCAGTTTAGACCTTCATTCGGCTAGCGGGATTACAGATACGCAGTATTTT

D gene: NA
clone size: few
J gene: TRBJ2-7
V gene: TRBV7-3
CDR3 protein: CAIPFTASIAYYEQYF
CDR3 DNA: TGTGCCATCCCTTTCACGGCGTCTATCGCCTACTACGAGCAGTACTTC

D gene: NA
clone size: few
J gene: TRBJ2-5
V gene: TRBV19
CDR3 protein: CASSLDGWGETQYF
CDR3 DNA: TGTGCCAGTAGCCTTGACGGGTGGGGAGAGACCCAGTACTTC